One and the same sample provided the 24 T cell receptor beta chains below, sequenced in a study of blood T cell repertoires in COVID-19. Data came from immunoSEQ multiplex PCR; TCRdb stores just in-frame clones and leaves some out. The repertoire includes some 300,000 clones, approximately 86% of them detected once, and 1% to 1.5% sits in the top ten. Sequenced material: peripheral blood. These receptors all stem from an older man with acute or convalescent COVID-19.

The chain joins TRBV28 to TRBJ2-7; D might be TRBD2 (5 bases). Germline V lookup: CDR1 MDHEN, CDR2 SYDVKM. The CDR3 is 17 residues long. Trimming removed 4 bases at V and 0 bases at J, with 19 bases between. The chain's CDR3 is CASSSPPGRASSYEQYF. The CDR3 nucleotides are TGTGCCAGCAGTTCCCCCCCGGGAAGGGCAAGCTCCTACGAGCAGTACTTC.

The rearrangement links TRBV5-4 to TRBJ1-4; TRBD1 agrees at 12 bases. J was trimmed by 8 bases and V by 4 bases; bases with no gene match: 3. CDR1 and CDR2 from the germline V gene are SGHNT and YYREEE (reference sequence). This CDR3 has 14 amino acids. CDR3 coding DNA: TGTGCCAGCAGCGGCGGGACAGGGGGCGAAAAACTGTTTTTT. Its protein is CASSGGTGGEKLFF.

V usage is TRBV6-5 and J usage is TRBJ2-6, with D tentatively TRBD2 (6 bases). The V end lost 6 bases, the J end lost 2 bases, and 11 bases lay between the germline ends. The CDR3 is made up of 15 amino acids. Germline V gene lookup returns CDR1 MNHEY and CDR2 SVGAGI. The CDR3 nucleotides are TGTGCCAGCAGCGGGGGATCCGCTGGGGCCAACGTCCTGACTTTC. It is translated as CASSGGSAGANVLTF.

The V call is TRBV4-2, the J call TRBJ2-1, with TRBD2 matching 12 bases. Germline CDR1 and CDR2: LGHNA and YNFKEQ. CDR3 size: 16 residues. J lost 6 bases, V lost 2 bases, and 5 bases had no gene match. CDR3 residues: CASSQYLAGGRNEQFF. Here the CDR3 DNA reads TGTGCCAGCAGCCAATACCTAGCGGGGGGGCGCAATGAGCAGTTCTTC.

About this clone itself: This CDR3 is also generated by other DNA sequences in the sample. In nucleotides, the CDR3 is TGTGCCAGCAGCCAAGAGAGACTAGCGGGTAACAATGAGCAGTTCTTC. This codes for CASSQERLAGNNEQFF. The gene calls are TRBV3-1 (or the pseudogene TRBV3-2) and TRBJ2-1, with 10 positions matching TRBD2. This CDR3 region has 16 residues. V shed 0 bases and J 5 bases; nucleotides not matched to a gene: 4. Germline V lookup: CDR1 LGHDT, CDR2 YNNKEL (reference sequence).

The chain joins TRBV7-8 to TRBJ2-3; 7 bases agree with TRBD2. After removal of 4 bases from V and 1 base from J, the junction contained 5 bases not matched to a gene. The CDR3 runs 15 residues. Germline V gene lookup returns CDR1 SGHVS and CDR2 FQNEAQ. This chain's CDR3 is CASSSSGDGTDTQYF. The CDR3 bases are TGTGCCAGCAGCTCAAGCGGGGACGGCACAGATACGCAGTATTTT.

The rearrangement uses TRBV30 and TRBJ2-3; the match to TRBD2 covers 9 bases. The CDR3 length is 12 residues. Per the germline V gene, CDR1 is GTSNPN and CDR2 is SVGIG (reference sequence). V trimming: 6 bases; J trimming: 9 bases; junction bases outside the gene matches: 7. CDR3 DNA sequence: TGTGCCTGTACTAGCGGGCGGTCGACGCAGTATTTT. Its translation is CACTSGRSTQYF.

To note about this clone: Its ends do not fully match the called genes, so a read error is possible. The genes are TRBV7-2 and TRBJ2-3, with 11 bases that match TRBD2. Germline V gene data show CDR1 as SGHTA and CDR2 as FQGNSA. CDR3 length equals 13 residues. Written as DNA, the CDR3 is TGTGCCAGCACCTTAGCGGGGGGGGATACGCAGTATTTT. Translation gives CASTLAGGDTQYF.

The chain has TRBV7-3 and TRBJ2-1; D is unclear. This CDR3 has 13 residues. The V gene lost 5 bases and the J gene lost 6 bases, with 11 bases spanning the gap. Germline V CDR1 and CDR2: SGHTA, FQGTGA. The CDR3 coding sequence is TGTGCCAGCAGCCGAGACATCATCAATGAGCAGTTCTTC. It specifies CASSRDIINEQFF.

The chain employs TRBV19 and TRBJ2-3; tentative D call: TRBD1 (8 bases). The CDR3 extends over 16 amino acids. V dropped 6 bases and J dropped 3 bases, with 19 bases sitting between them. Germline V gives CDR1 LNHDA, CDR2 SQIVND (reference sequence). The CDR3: CASSQGGTGSTDTQYF. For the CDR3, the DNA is TGTGCCAGTAGCCAGGGAGGGACAGGTAGTACAGATACGCAGTATTTT.

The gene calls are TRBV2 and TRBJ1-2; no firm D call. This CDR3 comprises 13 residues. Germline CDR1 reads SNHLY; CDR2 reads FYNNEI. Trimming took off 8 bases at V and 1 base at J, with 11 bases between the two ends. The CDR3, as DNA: TGTGCCAGCGTCCGGGAGGTTAACTATGGCTACACCTTC. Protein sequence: CASVREVNYGYTF.

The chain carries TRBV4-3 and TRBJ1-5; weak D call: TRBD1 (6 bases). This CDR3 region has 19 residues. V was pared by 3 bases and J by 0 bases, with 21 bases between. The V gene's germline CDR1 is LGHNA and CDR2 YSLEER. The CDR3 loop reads CASSQAYRDYTYSNQPQHF. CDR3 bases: TGCGCCAGCAGCCAGGCGTACAGGGATTACACCTATAGCAATCAGCCCCAGCATTTT.

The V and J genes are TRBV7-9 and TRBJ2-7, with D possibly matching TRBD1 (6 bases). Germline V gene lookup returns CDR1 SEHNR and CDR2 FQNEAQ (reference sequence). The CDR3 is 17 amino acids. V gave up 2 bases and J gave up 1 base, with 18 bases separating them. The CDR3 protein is CASSLTPGDTNSYEQYF. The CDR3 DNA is TGTGCCAGCAGCTTAACCCCCGGGGACACCAATTCCTACGAGCAGTACTTC. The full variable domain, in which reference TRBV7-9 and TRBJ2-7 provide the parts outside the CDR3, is DTGVSQNPRHKITKRGQNVTFRCDPISEHNRLYWYRQTLGQGPEFLTYFQNEAQLEKSRLLSDRFSAERPKGSFSTLEIQRTEQGDSAMYLCASSLTPGDTNSYEQYFGPGTRLTVT.

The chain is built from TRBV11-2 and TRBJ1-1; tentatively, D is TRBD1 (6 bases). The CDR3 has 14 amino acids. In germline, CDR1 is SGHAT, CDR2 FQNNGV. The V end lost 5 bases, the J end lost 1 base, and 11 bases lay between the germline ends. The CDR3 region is CASSRMTGNTEAFF. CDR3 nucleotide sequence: TGTGCCAGCAGCCGAATGACAGGGAACACTGAAGCTTTCTTT. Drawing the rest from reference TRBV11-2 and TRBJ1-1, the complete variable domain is EAGVAQSPRYKIIEKRQSVAFWCNPISGHATLYWYQQILGQGPKLLIQFQNNGVVDDSQLPKDRFSAERLKGVDSTLKIQPAKLEDSAVYLCASSRMTGNTEAFFGQGTRLTVV.

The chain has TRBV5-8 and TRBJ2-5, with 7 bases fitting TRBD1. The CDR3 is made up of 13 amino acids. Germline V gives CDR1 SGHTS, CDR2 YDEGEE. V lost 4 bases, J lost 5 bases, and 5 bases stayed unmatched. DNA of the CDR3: TGTGCCAGCAGCCAGAACAGGGGTGAGACCCAGTACTTC. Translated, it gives CASSQNRGETQYF.

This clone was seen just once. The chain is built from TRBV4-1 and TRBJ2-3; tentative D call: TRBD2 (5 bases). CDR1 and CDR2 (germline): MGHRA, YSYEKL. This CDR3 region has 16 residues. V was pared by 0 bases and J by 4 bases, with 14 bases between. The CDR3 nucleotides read TGCGCCAGCAGCCAAGAAAGCGGTCGAGGAGCAGATACGCAGTATTTT. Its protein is CASSQESGRGADTQYF.

CDR3 coding DNA: TGTGCCAGCAGCTTAAGTTACAGGAATGAGCAGTTCTTC. Protein: CASSLSYRNEQFF. V and J are TRBV11-2 and TRBJ2-1; perhaps TRBD1 as D (5 bases). The CDR3 covers 13 residues. CDR1 is SGHAT, CDR2 FQNNGV, per germline. V was clipped by 2 bases and J by 7 bases, with 9 bases between them. Looking up the rest from reference TRBV11-2 and TRBJ2-1 gives the full variable domain: EAGVAQSPRYKIIEKRQSVAFWCNPISGHATLYWYQQILGQGPKLLIQFQNNGVVDDSQLPKDRFSAERLKGVDSTLKIQPAKLEDSAVYLCASSLSYRNEQFFGPGTRLTVL.

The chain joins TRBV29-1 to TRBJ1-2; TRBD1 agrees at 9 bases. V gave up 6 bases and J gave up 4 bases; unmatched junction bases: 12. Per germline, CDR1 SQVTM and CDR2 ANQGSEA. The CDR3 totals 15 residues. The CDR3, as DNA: TGCAGCGTGTCCGGGACAGGGTTCTCGAGCTATGGCTACACCTTC. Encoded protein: CSVSGTGFSSYGYTF.

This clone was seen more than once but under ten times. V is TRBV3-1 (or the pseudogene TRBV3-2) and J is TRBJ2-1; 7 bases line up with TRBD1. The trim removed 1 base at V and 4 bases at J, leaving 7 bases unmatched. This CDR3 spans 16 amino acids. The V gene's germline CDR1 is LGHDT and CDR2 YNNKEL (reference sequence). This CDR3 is CASSQGGTDRYNEQFF. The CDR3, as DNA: TGTGCCAGCAGCCAAGGGGGGACAGATCGTTACAATGAGCAGTTCTTC.

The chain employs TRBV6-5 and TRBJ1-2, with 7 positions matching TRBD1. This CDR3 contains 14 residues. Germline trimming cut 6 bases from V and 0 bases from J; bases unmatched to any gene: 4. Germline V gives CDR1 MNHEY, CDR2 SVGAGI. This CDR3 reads CASSLDRSNYGYTF. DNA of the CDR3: TGTGCCAGCAGCCTGGACAGGTCTAACTATGGCTACACCTTC.

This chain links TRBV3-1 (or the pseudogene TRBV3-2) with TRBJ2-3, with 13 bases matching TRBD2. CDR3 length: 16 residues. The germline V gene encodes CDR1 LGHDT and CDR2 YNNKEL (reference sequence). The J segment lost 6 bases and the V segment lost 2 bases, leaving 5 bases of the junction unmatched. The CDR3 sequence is CASSQYGTSGKDTQYF. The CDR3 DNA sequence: TGTGCCAGCAGCCAATACGGGACTAGCGGGAAGGATACGCAGTATTTT.

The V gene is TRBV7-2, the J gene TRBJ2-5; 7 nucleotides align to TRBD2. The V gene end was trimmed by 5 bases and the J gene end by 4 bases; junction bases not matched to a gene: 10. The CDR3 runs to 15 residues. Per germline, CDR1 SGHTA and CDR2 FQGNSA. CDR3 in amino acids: CASSPYLGGGETQYF. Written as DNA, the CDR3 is TGTGCCAGCAGCCCTTATTTGGGCGGGGGAGAGACCCAGTACTTC.

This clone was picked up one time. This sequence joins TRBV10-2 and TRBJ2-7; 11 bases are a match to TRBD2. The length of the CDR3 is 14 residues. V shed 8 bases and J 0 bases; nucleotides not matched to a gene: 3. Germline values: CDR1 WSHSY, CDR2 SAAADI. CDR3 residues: CASAGTSGSYEQYF. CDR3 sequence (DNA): TGCGCCAGCGCCGGGACTAGCGGCTCCTACGAGCAGTACTTC.

The CDR3 region is CASSEGQGARGYTF. The DNA of the CDR3 is TGTGCCAGCAGCGAGGGACAGGGGGCGAGGGGCTACACCTTC. This sequence joins TRBV13 and TRBJ1-2, with 12 bases matching TRBD1. After removal of 5 bases from V and 8 bases from J, the junction contained 6 bases not matched to a gene. The CDR3 is 14 amino acids. Germline CDR1 PRHDT, CDR2 FYEKMQ (reference sequence).